Below, one TCR beta chain is given with its context. This entry belongs to a study of blood T cell repertoires in COVID-19. Background on the study: Italy, Spain and the United States were the sources of the convalescent and acute COVID-19 samples.

Seattle's enrolled individuals joined amid active infection and were then monitored longitudinally. Looked up from germline, CDR1 is SQVTM and CDR2 is ANQGSEA. The germline V and J ends were trimmed by 4 bases and 2 bases, with 10 bases remaining between them. The CDR3 has 13 amino acids. TCRdb keeps only in-frame clones here, not all; method: immunoSEQ multiplex PCR. This sample yields about 430,000 clones, of which about 87% are seen a single time; roughly 0.76% belongs to the top ten. The sequence derives from a man aged 18 to 29 with COVID-19, enrolled during active disease. Material for sequencing was peripheral blood. The chain carries TRBV29-1 and TRBJ2-3; D possibly corresponds to TRBD2 (5 bases). Written as DNA, the CDR3 is TGCAGCGTTGTCGAGGGAAACACAGATACGCAGTATTTT. Translated, it gives CSVVEGNTDTQYF.